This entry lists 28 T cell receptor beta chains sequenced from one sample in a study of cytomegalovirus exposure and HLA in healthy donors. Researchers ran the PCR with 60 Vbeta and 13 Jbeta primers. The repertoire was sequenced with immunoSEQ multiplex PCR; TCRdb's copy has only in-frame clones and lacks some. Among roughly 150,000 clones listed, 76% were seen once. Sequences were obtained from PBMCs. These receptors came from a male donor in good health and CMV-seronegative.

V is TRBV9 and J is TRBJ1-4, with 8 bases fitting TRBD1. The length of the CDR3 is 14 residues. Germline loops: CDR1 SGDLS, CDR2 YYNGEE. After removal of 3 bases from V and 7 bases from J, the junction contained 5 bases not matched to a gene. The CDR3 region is CASSARTGSEKLFF. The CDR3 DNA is TGTGCCAGCAGCGCCCGGACAGGGAGTGAAAAACTGTTTTTT.

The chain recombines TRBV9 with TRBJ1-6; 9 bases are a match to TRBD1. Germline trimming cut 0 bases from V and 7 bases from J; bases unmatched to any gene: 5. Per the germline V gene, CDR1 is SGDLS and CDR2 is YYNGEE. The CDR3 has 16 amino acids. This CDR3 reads CASSVGEGQGNSPLHF. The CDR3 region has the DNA TGTGCCAGCAGCGTAGGTGAAGGACAGGGGAATTCACCCCTCCACTTT.

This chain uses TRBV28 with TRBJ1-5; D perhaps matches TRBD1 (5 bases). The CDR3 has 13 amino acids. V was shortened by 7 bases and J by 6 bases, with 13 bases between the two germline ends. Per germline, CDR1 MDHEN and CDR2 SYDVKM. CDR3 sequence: CASNRGGGQPQHF. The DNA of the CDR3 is TGTGCCAGCAACCGGGGGGGTGGTCAGCCCCAGCATTTT.

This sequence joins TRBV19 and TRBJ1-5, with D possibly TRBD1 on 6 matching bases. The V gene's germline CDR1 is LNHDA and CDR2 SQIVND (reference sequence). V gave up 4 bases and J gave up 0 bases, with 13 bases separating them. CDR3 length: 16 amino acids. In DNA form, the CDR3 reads TGTGCCAGTAGTACGTCAGGGGCCTATAGCAATCAGCCCCAGCATTTT. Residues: CASSTSGAYSNQPQHF.

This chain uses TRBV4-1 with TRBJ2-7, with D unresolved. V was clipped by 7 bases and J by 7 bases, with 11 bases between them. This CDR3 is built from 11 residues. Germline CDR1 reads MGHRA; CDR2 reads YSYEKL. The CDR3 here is CASTETKEQYF. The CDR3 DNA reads TGCGCCAGCACGGAGACGAAAGAGCAGTACTTC.

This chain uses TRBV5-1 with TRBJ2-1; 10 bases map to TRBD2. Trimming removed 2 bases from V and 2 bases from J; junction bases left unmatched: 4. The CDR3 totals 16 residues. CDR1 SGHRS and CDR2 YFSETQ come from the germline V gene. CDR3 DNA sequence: TGCGCCAGCAGCTTCCTAGCGGGAGCAGCCTACAATGAGCAGTTCTTC. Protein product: CASSFLAGAAYNEQFF. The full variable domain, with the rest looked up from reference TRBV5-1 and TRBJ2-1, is KAGVTQTPRYLIKTRGQQVTLSCSPISGHRSVSWYQQTPGQGLQFLFEYFSETQRNKGNFPGRFSGRQFSNSRSEMNVSTLELGDSALYLCASSFLAGAAYNEQFFGPGTRLTVL.

The CDR3 DNA sequence: TGTGCCAGCAGTTCCGCCGGGGGGCGCGGCTACACCTTC. Protein product: CASSSAGGRGYTF. The V gene is TRBV28, the J gene TRBJ1-2; the D gene is possibly TRBD1 (6 bases). Trimming cost V 4 bases and J 8 bases, with 14 bases left between them. The V gene's germline CDR1 is MDHEN and CDR2 SYDVKM. The CDR3 sequence is 13 residues long.

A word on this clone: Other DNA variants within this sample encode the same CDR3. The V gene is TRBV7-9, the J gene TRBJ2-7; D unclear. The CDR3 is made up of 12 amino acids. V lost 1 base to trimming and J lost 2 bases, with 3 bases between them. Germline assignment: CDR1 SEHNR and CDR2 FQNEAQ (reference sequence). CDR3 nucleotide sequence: TGTGCCAGCAGCTTAGGTACCTACGAGCAGTACTTC. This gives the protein CASSLGTYEQYF.

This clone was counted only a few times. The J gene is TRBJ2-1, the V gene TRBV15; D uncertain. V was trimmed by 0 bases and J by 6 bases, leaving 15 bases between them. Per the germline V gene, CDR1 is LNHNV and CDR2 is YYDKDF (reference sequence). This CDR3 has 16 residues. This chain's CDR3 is CATSRDTQDTTNEQFF. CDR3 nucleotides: TGTGCCACCAGCAGAGATACCCAGGATACGACCAATGAGCAGTTCTTC.

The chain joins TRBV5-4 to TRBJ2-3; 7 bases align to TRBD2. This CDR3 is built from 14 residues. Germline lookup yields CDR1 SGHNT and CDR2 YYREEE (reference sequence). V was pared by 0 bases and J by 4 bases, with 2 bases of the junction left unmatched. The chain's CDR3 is CASSLERGADTQYF. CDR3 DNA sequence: TGTGCCAGCAGCTTGGAGCGGGGCGCAGATACGCAGTATTTT.

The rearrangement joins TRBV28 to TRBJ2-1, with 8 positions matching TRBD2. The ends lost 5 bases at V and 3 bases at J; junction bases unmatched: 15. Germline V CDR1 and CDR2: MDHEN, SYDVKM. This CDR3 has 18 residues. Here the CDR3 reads CASSQKVRWLAGYNEQFF. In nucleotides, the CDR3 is TGTGCCAGCAGTCAAAAGGTCCGGTGGCTAGCGGGCTACAATGAGCAGTTCTTC.

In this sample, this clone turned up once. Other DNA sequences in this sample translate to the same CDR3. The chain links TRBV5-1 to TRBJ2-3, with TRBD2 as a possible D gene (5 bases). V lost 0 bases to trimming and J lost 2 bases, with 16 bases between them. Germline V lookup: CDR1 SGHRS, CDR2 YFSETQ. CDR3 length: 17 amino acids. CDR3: CASSLAGRAENTDTQYF. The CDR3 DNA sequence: TGCGCCAGCAGCTTGGCCGGTCGAGCGGAGAACACAGATACGCAGTATTTT.

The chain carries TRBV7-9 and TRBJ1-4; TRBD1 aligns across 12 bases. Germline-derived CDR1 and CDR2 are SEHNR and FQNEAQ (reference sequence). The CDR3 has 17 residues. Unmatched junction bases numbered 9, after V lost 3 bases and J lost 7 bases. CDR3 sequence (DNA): TGTGCCAGCAGCTTCGGGACAGGGGGCCAAGTTGGTGAAAAACTGTTTTTT. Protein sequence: CASSFGTGGQVGEKLFF.

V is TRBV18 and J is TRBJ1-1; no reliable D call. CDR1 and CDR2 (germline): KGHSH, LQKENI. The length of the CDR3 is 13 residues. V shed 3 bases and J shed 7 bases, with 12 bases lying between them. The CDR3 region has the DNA TGTGCCAGCTCACCCCCCGGGGAAAGTGAAGCTTTCTTT. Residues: CASSPPGESEAFF.

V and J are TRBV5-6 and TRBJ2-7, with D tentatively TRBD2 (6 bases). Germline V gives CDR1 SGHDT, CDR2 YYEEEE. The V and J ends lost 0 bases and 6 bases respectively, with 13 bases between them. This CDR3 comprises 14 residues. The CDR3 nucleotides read TGTGCCAGCAGCTTGGTAGGGCGGGGAGGCGAGCAGTACTTC. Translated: CASSLVGRGGEQYF.

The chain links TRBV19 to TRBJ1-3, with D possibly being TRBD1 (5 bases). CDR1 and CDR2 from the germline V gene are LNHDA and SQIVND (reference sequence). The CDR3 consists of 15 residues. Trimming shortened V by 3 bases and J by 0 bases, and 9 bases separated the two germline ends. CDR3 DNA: TGTGCCAGTAGTATTTCTAGGGGCTCTGGAAACACCATATATTTT. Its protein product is CASSISRGSGNTIYF.

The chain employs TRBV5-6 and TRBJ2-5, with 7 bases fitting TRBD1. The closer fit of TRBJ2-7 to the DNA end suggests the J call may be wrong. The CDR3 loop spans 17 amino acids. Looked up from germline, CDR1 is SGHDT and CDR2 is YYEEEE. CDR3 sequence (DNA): TGTGCCAGCAGCTTGGGTCCGGGTCGGGACAGAACCTACGAGCAGTACTTC. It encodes CASSLGPGRDRTYEQYF.

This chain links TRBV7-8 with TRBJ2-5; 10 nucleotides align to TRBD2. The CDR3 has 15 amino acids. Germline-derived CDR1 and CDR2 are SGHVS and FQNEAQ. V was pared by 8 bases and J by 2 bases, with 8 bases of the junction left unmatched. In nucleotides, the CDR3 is TGTGCCAGCGGCAAACTAGCGGGACCGCAAGAGACCCAGTACTTC. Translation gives CASGKLAGPQETQYF.

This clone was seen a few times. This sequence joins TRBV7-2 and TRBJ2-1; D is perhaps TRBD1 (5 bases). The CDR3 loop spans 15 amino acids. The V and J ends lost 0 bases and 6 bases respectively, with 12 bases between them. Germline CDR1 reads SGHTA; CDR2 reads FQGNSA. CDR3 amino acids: CASSLAWQGSNEQFF. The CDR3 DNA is TGTGCCAGCAGCTTAGCGTGGCAGGGATCCAATGAGCAGTTCTTC.

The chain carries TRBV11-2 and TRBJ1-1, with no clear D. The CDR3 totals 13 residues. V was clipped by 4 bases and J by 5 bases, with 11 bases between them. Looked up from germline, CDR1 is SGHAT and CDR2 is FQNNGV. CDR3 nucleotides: TGTGCCAGCAGCTCCCGTCGAGGGACTGAAGCTTTCTTT. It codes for CASSSRRGTEAFF.

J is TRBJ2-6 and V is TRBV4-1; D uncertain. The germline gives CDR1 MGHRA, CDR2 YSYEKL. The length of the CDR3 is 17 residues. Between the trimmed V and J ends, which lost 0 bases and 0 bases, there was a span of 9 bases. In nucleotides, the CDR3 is TGCGCCAGCAGCCAAGACGGAGCCAGCTCTGGGGCCAACGTCCTGACTTTC. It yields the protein CASSQDGASSGANVLTF.

CDR3 sequence: CASSWNTGQTEQYF. The CDR3 DNA sequence: TGCGCCAGCAGCTGGAATACCGGACAGACGGAGCAGTACTTC. The chain recombines TRBV5-1 with TRBJ2-7; tentative D call: TRBD1 (6 bases). The CDR3 contains 14 residues. Trimming removed 3 bases from V and 7 bases from J, with 17 bases in between. Germline-derived CDR1 and CDR2 are SGHRS and YFSETQ.

Here the CDR3 reads CASSLDSNTEAFF. Here the CDR3 DNA reads TGTGCCAGCAGCTTGGACAGTAACACTGAAGCTTTCTTT. The rearrangement joins TRBV11-3 to TRBJ1-1; D is possibly TRBD1 (6 bases). V shed 3 bases and J shed 2 bases, with 7 bases lying between them. Germline assignment: CDR1 SGHNT and CDR2 YENEEA. CDR3 length: 13 amino acids.

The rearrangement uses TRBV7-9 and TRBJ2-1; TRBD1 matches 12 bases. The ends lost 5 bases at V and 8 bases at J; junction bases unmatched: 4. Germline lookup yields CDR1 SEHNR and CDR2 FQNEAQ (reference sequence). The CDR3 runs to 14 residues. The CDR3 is CASSRDRGPDEQFF. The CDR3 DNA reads TGTGCCAGCAGCCGGGACAGGGGGCCGGATGAGCAGTTCTTC.

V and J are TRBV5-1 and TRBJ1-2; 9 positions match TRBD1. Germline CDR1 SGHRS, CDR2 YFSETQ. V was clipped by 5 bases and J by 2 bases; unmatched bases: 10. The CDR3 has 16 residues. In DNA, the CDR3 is TGCGCCAGCAGTATGGGACAGGGCTCTCTAAACTATGGCTACACCTTC. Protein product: CASSMGQGSLNYGYTF.

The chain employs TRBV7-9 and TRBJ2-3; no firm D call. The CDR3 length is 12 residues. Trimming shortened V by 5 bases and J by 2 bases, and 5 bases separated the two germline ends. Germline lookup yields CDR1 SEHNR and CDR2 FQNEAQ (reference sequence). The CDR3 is CASSLFTDTQYF. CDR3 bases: TGTGCCAGCAGCCTGTTCACAGATACGCAGTATTTT.

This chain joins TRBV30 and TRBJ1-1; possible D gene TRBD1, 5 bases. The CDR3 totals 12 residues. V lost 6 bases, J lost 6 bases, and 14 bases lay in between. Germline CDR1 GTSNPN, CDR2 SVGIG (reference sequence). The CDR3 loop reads CACHPRGAEAFF. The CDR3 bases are TGTGCCTGCCATCCCCGGGGGGCTGAAGCTTTCTTT.

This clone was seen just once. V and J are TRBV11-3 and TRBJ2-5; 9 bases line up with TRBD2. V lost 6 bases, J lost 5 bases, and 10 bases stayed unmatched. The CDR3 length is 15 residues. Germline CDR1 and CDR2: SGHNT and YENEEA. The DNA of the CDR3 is TGTGCCAGCAGTTTCGGACTAGCGACTTGGGAGACCCAGTACTTC. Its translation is CASSFGLATWETQYF.